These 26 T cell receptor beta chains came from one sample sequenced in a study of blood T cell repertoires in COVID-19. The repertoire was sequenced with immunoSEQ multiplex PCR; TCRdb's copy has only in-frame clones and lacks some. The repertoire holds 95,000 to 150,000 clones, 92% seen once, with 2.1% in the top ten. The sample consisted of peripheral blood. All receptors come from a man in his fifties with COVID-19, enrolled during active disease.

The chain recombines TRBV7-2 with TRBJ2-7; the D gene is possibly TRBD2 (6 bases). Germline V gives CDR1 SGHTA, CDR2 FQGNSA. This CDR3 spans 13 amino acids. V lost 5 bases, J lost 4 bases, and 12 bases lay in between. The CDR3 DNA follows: TGTGCCAGCAGCCCTAGGGCGGGGTACGAGCAGTACTTC. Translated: CASSPRAGYEQYF. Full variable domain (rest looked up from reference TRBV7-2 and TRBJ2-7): GAGVSQSPSNKVTEKGKDVELRCDPISGHTALYWYRQSLGQGLEFLIYFQGNSAPDKSGLPSDRFSAERTGGSVSTLTIQRTQQEDSAVYLCASSPRAGYEQYFGPGTRLTVT.

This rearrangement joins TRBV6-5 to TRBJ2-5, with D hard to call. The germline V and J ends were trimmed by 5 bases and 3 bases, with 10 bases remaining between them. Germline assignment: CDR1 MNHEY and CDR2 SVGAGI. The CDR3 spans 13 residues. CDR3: CASSPWSEETQYF. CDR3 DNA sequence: TGTGCCAGCAGTCCCTGGAGTGAAGAGACCCAGTACTTC.

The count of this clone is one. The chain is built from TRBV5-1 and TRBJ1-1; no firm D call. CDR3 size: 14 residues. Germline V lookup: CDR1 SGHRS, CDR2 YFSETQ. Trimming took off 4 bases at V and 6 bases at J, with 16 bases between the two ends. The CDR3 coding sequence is TGCGCCAGCAGCCTCCAGCGAGGGTTTTCTGAAGCTTTCTTT. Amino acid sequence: CASSLQRGFSEAFF.

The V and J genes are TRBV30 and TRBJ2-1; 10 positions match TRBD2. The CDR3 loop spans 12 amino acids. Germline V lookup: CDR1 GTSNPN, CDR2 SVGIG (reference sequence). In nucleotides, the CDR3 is TGTGCATTGGGACTAGCGAGGGGTGAGCAGTTCTTC. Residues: CALGLARGEQFF.

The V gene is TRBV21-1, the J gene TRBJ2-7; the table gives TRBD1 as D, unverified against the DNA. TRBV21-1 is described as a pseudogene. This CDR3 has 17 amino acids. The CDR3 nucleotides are TGTGCCAGCAGCAAAGTTTCGGGACAGGGCGATCCATACGAGCAGTACGTC. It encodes CASSKVSGQGDPYEQYV.

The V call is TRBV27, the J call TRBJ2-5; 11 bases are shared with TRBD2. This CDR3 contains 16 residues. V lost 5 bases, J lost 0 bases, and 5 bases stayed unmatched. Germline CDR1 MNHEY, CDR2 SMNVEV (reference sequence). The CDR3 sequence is CASSLRLAGYQETQYF. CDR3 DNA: TGTGCCAGCAGTCTTAGACTAGCGGGGTACCAAGAGACCCAGTACTTC.

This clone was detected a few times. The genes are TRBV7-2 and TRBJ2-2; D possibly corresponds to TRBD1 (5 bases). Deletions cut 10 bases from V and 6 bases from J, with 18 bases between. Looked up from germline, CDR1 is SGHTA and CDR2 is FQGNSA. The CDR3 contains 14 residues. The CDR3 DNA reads TGTGCCACCCTCGGGCGGTCAGGGTCCGGGGAGCTGTTTTTT. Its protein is CATLGRSGSGELFF.

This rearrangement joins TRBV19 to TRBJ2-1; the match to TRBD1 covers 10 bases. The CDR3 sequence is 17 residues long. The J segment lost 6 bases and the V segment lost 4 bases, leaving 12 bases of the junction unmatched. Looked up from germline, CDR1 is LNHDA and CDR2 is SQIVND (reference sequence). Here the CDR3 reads CASSTDRGLSGANEQFF. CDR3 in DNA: TGTGCCAGTAGTACAGACAGGGGGCTAAGTGGTGCCAATGAGCAGTTCTTC.

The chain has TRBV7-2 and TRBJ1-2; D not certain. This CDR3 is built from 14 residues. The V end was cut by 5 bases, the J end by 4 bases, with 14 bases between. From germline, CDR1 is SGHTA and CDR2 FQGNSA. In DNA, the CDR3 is TGTGCCAGCAGCCCCGGCGGGGAAACCTATGGCTACACCTTC. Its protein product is CASSPGGETYGYTF.

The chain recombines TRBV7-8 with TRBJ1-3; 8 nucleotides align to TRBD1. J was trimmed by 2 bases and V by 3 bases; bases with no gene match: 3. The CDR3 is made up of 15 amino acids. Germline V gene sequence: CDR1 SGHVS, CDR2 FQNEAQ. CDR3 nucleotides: TGTGCCAGCAGCTTTCAGGGGGCGGCTGGAAACACCATATATTTT. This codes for CASSFQGAAGNTIYF.

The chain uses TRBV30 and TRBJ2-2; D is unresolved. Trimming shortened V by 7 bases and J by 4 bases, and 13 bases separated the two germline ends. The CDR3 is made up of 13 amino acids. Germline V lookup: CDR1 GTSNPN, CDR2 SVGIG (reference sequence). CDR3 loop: CAYRVLSTGELFF. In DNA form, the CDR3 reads TGTGCCTACCGGGTTCTCTCCACCGGGGAGCTGTTTTTT.

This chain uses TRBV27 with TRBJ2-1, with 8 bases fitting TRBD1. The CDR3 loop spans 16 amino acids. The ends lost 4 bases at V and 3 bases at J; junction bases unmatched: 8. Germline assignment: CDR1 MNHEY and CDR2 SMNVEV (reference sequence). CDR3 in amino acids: CASSSSRTGLYNEQFF. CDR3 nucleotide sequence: TGTGCCAGCAGTTCTTCCAGGACAGGGCTCTACAATGAGCAGTTCTTC.

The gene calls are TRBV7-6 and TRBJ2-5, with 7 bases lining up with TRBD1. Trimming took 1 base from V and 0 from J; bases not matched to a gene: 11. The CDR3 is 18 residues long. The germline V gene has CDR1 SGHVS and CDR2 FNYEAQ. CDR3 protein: CASSLVGGQYSYQETQYF. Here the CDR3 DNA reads TGTGCCAGCAGCTTAGTTGGGGGACAGTATTCCTACCAAGAGACCCAGTACTTC.

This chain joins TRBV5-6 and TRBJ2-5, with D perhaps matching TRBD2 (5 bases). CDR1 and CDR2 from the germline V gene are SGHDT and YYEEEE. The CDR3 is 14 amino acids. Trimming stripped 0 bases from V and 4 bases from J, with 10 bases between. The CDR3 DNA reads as TGTGCCAGCAGCTTGGCCGGGGTGCGAGAGACCCAGTACTTC. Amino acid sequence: CASSLAGVRETQYF.

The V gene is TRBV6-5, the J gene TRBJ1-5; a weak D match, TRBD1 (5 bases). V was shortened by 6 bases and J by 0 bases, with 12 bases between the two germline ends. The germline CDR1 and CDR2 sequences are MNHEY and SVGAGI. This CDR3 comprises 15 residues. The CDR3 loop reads CASSAQDISNQPQHF. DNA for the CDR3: TGTGCCAGCAGCGCGCAGGACATTAGCAATCAGCCCCAGCATTTT.

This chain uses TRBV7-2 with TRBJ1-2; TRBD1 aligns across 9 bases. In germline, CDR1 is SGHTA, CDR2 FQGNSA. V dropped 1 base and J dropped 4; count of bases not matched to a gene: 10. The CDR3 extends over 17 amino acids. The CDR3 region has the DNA TGTGCCAGCAGCTTAGGTTCGGGACAGGGATTAGGCTATGGCTACACCTTC. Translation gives CASSLGSGQGLGYGYTF.

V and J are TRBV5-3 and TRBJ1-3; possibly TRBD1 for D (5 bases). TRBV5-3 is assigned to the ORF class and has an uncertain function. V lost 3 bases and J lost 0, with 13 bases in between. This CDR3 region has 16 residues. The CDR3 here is CARSSVGQVSGNTIYF. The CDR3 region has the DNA TGTGCCAGAAGCTCAGTGGGGCAGGTCTCTGGAAACACCATATATTTT.

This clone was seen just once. This CDR3 reads CASSLVAVAGSDEKLFF. DNA for the CDR3: TGTGCCAGCAGCTTAGTTGCTGTGGCGGGCTCTGATGAAAAACTGTTTTTT. The J gene is TRBJ1-4, the V gene TRBV7-2; D uncertain. V was cut by 1 base and J by 6 bases, with 18 bases left in between. The CDR3 length is 17 residues. Germline CDR1 SGHTA, CDR2 FQGNSA.

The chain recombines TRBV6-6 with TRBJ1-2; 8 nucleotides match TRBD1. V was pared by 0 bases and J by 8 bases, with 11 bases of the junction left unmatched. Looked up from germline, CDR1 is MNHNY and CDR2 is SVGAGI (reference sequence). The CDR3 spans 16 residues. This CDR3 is CASSYSKAQGVGGYTF. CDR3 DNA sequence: TGTGCCAGCAGTTACTCCAAGGCACAGGGGGTGGGGGGCTACACCTTC.

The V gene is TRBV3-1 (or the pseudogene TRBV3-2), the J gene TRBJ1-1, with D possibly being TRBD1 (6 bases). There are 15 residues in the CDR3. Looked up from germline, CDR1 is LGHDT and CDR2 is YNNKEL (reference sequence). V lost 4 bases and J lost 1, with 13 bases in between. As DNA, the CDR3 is TGTGCCAGCAGCCCTTTCGGACAGACGAACACTGAAGCTTTCTTT. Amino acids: CASSPFGQTNTEAFF.

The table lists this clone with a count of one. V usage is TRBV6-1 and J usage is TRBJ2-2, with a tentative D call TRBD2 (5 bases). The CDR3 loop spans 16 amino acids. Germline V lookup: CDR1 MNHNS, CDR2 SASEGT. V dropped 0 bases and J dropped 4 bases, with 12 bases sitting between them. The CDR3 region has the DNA TGTGCCAGCAGTGAAGCGCCGAGGGAGACCACCGGGGAGCTGTTTTTT. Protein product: CASSEAPRETTGELFF.

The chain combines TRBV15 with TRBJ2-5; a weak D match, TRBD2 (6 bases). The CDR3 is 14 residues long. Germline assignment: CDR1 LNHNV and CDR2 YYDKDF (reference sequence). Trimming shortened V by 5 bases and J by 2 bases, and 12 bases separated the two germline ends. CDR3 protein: CATSPSGTQETQYF. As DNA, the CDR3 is TGTGCCACCAGCCCGTCCGGGACTCAAGAGACCCAGTACTTC.

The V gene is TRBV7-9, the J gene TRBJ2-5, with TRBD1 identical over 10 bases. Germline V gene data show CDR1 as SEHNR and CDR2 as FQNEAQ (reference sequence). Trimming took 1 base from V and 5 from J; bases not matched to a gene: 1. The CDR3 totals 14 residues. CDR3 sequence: CASSLGTGGETQYF. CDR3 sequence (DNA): TGTGCCAGCAGCTTAGGGACAGGGGGTGAGACCCAGTACTTC.

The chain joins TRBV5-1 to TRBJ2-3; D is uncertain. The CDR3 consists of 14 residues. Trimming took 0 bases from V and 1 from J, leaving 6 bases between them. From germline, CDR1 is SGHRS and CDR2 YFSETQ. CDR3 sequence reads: CASSLGVGTDTQYF. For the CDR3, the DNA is TGCGCCAGCAGCTTGGGAGTGGGCACAGATACGCAGTATTTT.

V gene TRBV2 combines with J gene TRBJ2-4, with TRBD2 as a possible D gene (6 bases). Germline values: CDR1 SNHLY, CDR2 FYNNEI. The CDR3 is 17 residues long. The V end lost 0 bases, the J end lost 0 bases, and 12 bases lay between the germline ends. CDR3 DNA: TGTGCCAGCAGTGAAGCGTGGCAGGGAGGAGCCAAAAACATTCAGTACTTC. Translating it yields CASSEAWQGGAKNIQYF.

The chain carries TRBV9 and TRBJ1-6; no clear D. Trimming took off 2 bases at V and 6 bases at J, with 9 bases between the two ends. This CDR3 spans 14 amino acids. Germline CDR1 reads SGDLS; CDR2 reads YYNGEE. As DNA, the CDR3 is TGTGCCAGCAGCGTGCGGATTTCTAATTCACCCCTCCACTTT. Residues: CASSVRISNSPLHF.